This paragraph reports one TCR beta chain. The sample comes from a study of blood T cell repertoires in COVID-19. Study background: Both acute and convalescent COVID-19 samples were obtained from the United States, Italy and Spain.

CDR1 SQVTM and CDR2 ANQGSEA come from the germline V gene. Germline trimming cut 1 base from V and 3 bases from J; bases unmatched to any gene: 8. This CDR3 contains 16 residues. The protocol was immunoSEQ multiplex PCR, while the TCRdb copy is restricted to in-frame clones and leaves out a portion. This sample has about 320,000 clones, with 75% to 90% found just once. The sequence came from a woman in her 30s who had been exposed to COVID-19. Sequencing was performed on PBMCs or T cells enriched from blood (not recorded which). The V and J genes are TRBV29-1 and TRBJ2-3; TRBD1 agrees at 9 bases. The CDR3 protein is CSVEVPGQGGTDTQYF. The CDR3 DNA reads TGCAGCGTTGAAGTCCCGGGACAGGGAGGGACAGATACGCAGTATTTT.